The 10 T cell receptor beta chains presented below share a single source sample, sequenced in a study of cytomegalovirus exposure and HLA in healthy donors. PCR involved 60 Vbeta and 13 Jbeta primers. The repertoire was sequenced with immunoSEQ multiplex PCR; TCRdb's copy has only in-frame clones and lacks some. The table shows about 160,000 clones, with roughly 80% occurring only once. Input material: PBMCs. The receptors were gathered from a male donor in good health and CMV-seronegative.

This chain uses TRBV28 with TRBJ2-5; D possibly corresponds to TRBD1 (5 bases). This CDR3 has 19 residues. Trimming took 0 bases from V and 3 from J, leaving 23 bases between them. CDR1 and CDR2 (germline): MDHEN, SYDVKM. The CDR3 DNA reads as TGTGCCAGCAGTTTATGCCTGCTCCTAACTCGCAGGGTGGAAGAGACCCAGTACTTC. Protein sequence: CASSLCLLLTRRVEETQYF.

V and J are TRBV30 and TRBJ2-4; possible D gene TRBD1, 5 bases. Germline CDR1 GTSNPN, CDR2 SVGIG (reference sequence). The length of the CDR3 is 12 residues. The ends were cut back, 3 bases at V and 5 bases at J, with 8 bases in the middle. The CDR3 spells CAWRTRENIQYF. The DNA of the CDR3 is TGTGCCTGGAGAACCAGGGAAAACATTCAGTACTTC.

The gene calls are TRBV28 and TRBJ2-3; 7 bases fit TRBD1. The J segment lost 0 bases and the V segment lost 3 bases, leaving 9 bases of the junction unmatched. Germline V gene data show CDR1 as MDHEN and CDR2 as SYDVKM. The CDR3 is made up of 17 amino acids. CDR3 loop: CASSFWSQGPSTDTQYF. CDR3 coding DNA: TGTGCCAGCAGTTTCTGGTCACAGGGGCCTAGCACAGATACGCAGTATTTT. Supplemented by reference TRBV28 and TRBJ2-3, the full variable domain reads DVKVTQSSRYLVKRTGEKVFLECVQDMDHENMFWYRQDPGLGLRLIYFSYDVKMKEKGDIPEGYSVSREKKERFSLILESASTNQTSMYLCASSFWSQGPSTDTQYFGPGTRLTVL.

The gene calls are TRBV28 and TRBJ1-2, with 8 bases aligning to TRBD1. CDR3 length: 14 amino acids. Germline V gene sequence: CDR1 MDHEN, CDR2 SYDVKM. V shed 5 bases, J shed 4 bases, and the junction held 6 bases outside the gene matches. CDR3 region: CASSLPGGGYGYTF. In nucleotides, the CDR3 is TGTGCCAGCAGTCTCCCAGGGGGCGGCTATGGCTACACCTTC.

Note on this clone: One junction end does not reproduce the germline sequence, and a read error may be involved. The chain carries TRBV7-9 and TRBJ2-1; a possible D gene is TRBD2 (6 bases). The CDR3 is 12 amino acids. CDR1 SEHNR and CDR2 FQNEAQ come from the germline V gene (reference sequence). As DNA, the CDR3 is TGTTCCAGTCCGGGACTTAGCAATGAGCAGTTCTTC. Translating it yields CSSPGLSNEQFF.

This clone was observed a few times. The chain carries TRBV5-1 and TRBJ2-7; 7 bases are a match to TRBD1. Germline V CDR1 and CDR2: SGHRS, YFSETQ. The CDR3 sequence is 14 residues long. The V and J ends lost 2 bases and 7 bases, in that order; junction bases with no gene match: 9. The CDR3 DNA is TGCGCCAGCAGCTTCGAGAAGGGGGCACGGGAGCAGTACTTC. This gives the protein CASSFEKGAREQYF.

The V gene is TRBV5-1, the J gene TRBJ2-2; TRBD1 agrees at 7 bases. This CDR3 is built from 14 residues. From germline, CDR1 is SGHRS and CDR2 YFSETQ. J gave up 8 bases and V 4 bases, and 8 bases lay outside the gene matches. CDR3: CASSVREGAGELFF. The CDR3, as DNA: TGCGCCAGCAGCGTCCGAGAGGGGGCTGGGGAGCTGTTTTTT. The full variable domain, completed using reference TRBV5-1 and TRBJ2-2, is KAGVTQTPRYLIKTRGQQVTLSCSPISGHRSVSWYQQTPGQGLQFLFEYFSETQRNKGNFPGRFSGRQFSNSRSEMNVSTLELGDSALYLCASSVREGAGELFFGEGSRLTVL.

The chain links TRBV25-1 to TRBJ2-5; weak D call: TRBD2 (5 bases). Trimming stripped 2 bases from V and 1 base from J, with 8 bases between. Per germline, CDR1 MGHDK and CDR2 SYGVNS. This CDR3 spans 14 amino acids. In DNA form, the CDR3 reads TGTGCCAGCAGTGAAGTTCGGGGCCAAGAGACCCAGTACTTC. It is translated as CASSEVRGQETQYF. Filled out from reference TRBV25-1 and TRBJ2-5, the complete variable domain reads EADIYQTPRYLVIGTGKKITLECSQTMGHDKMYWYQQDPGMELHLIHYSYGVNSTEKGDLSSESTVSRIRTEHFPLTLESARPSHTSQYLCASSEVRGQETQYFGPGTRLLVL.

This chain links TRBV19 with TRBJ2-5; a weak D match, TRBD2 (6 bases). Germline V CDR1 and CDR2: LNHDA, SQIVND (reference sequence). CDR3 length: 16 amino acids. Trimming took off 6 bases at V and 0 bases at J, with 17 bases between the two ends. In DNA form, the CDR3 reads TGTGCCAGTAGCCGTCACGACGGGAGAAACCAAGAGACCCAGTACTTC. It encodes CASSRHDGRNQETQYF. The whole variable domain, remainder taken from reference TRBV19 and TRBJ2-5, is DGGITQSPKYLFRKEGQNVTLSCEQNLNHDAMYWYRQDPGQGLRLIYYSQIVNDFQKGDIAEGYSVSREKKESFPLTVTSAQKNPTAFYLCASSRHDGRNQETQYFGPGTRLLVL.

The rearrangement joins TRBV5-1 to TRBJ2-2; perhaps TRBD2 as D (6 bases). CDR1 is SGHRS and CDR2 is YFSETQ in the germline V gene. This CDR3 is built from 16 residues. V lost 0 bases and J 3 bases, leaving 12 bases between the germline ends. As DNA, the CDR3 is TGCGCCAGCAGCTTGGCCGGCGGAGGGGACACCGGGGAGCTGTTTTTT. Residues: CASSLAGGGDTGELFF.